These 27 T cell receptor beta chains were all obtained from the same sample, sequenced in a study of blood T cell repertoires in COVID-19. Generated by immunoSEQ multiplex PCR, the TCRdb table keeps only in-frame clones and is missing some. The sample consists of around 160,000 clones, 75% to 85% of them appearing once. The specimen was peripheral blood. The receptors were gathered from a human donor with acute or convalescent COVID-19. The donor label of this sample is uncertain.

This CDR3 reads CASSGGTTGEKLFF. The CDR3 DNA is TGTGCCAGCAGTGGAGGGACTACGGGGGAAAAACTGTTTTTT. This chain joins TRBV25-1 and TRBJ1-4; weak D call: TRBD1 (5 bases). Trimming left V 4 bases short and J 8 bases short, with 14 bases between. CDR1 is MGHDK, CDR2 SYGVNS, per germline. This CDR3 is built from 14 residues. The variable domain in full, completed from reference TRBV25-1 and TRBJ1-4, reads EADIYQTPRYLVIGTGKKITLECSQTMGHDKMYWYQQDPGMELHLIHYSYGVNSTEKGDLSSESTVSRIRTEHFPLTLESARPSHTSQYLCASSGGTTGEKLFFGSGTQLSVL.

The V gene is TRBV5-1, the J gene TRBJ2-2; D uncertain. CDR1 and CDR2 from the germline V gene are SGHRS and YFSETQ. CDR3 length: 13 amino acids. V dropped 1 base and J dropped 6 bases, with 7 bases sitting between them. The CDR3 region has the DNA TGCGCCAGCAGCTTGATAATCGCCGGGGAGCTGTTTTTT. It specifies CASSLIIAGELFF.

V usage is TRBV27 and J usage is TRBJ1-6; 10 bases fit TRBD1. V lost 6 bases to trimming and J lost 2 bases; unmatched junction nucleotides: 16. The CDR3 is 20 residues long. Per germline, CDR1 MNHEY and CDR2 SMNVEV (reference sequence). CDR3 residues: CASSAGQGVPLTPYNSPLHF. In DNA form, the CDR3 reads TGTGCCAGCAGCGCAGGACAGGGGGTACCCCTAACCCCCTATAATTCACCCCTCCACTTT.

This clone was found a few times. This chain connects TRBV15 to TRBJ1-1; D ambiguous. The CDR3 runs 13 residues. V was trimmed by 0 bases and J by 4 bases, leaving 6 bases between them. The germline V gene has CDR1 LNHNV and CDR2 YYDKDF (reference sequence). This CDR3 reads CATSREHGTEAFF. In DNA, the CDR3 is TGTGCCACCAGCAGAGAGCACGGCACTGAAGCTTTCTTT.

The rearrangement links TRBV5-6 to TRBJ1-2; D is uncertain. CDR1 is SGHDT, CDR2 YYEEEE, per germline. CDR3 length: 13 residues. V was trimmed by 5 bases and J by 0 bases, leaving 8 bases between them. CDR3 sequence (DNA): TGTGCCAGCAGTGACATAACTAACTATGGCTACACCTTC. Translating it yields CASSDITNYGYTF.

The chain couples TRBV5-1 to TRBJ2-7; 9 bases match TRBD1. Germline-derived CDR1 and CDR2 are SGHRS and YFSETQ. CDR3 length: 15 amino acids. With 4 bases clipped from V and 3 bases from J, the junction kept 8 bases outside the gene matches. CDR3 nucleotides: TGCGCCAGCAGCCCCAGGACAGGGGAAGGCTACGAGCAGTACTTC. Its protein is CASSPRTGEGYEQYF.

The genes are TRBV5-4 and TRBJ2-1, with a weak D call TRBD1 (5 bases). V lost 5 bases and J 8 bases, leaving 17 bases between the germline ends. Germline-derived CDR1 and CDR2 are SGHNT and YYREEE (reference sequence). The CDR3 extends over 14 amino acids. Here the CDR3 DNA reads TGTGCCAGCAGGTTCTCAGGCAGGGTCGATGAGCAGTTCTTC. Amino acid sequence: CASRFSGRVDEQFF. Full variable domain (missing parts from reference TRBV5-4 and TRBJ2-1): ETGVTQSPTHLIKTRGQQVTLRCSSQSGHNTVSWYQQALGQGPQFIFQYYREEENGRGNFPPRFSGLQFPNYSSELNVNALELDDSALYLCASRFSGRVDEQFFGPGTRLTVL.

This clone was observed a few times. The CDR3 spells CATHTGVSLSPLHF. CDR3 sequence (DNA): TGTGCCACCCACACGGGGGTCTCGTTGTCACCCCTCCACTTT. The gene calls are TRBV6-5 and TRBJ1-6; possible D gene TRBD1, 5 bases. The CDR3 extends over 14 amino acids. Germline CDR1 is MNHEY and CDR2 is SVGAGI. The ends were cut back, 10 bases at V and 10 bases at J, with 20 bases in the middle.

This clone occurred once. The V and J genes are TRBV9 and TRBJ1-6, with D maybe TRBD1 (6 bases). The CDR3 is 13 amino acids. The ends were cut back, 4 bases at V and 7 bases at J, with 9 bases in the middle. Germline V CDR1 and CDR2: SGDLS, YYNGEE. The CDR3 sequence: CASSTQGNSPLHF. The CDR3 DNA follows: TGTGCCAGCAGCACTCAGGGGAATTCACCCCTCCACTTT.

This clone was detected only a few times. CDR3 protein: CASSYRGDTEAFF. In DNA form, the CDR3 reads TGCGCCAGCAGTTACAGGGGAGATACTGAAGCTTTCTTT. V is TRBV10-2 and J is TRBJ1-1, with 7 bases fitting TRBD1. Germline V CDR1 and CDR2: WSHSY, SAAADI. V was clipped by 5 bases and J by 5 bases; unmatched bases: 5. The CDR3 has 13 residues.

The rearrangement joins TRBV3-1 (or the pseudogene TRBV3-2) to TRBJ2-1, with D perhaps matching TRBD2 (7 bases). CDR3 length: 14 residues. Germline V gene lookup returns CDR1 LGHDT and CDR2 YNNKEL (reference sequence). The V and J ends lost 7 bases and 7 bases respectively, with 17 bases between them. CDR3: CASTLGGGRNEQFF. CDR3 bases: TGTGCCAGCACTCTGGGAGGGGGTCGTAATGAGCAGTTCTTC.

The V gene is TRBV6-5, the J gene TRBJ2-1; TRBD1 agrees at 7 bases. The ends lost 2 bases at V and 7 bases at J; junction bases unmatched: 5. The CDR3 consists of 14 residues. Per germline, CDR1 MNHEY and CDR2 SVGAGI. The CDR3 reads CASSYPGGGNEQFF. The CDR3 DNA follows: TGTGCCAGCAGTTACCCAGGGGGTGGGAATGAGCAGTTCTTC.

The genes are TRBV5-1 and TRBJ1-2; a possible D gene is TRBD1 (5 bases). The germline CDR1 and CDR2 sequences are SGHRS and YFSETQ. CDR3 length equals 14 residues. V gave up 0 bases and J gave up 3 bases, with 9 bases separating them. The CDR3 DNA sequence: TGCGCCAGCAGCTTGGAGGGGCCGGACTATGGCTACACCTTC. Residues: CASSLEGPDYGYTF.

The genes are TRBV11-1 and TRBJ2-7; no firm D call. The germline V gene has CDR1 SGHAT and CDR2 FQDESV (reference sequence). This CDR3 spans 14 amino acids. Trimming shortened V by 1 base and J by 2 bases, and 9 bases separated the two germline ends. DNA of the CDR3: TGTGCCAGCAGCTTAGGAGGTGTCACCTACGAGCAGTACTTC. Its translation: CASSLGGVTYEQYF.

There are many counts of this clone. The CDR3 bases are TGTGCCAGCAGTTTAACAGGGGCCGGGGAGCTGTTTTTT. Its translation: CASSLTGAGELFF. The V gene is TRBV27, the J gene TRBJ2-2, with 7 bases lining up with TRBD1. V dropped 2 bases and J dropped 6; count of bases not matched to a gene: 0. Germline CDR1 MNHEY, CDR2 SMNVEV (reference sequence). The CDR3 is made up of 13 amino acids.

This chain links TRBV5-1 with TRBJ1-2, with 8 bases lining up with TRBD1. Looked up from germline, CDR1 is SGHRS and CDR2 is YFSETQ. The CDR3 loop spans 15 amino acids. Trimming cost V 1 base and J 6 bases; bases outside gene matches: 8. DNA for the CDR3: TGCGCCAGCAGCTTGACCGGACAGGGTAAGGATGGCTACACCTTC. Translating gives CASSLTGQGKDGYTF.

In its sample, this clone was seen once. The chain is built from TRBV29-1 and TRBJ2-2; D ambiguous. Germline V gene sequence: CDR1 SQVTM, CDR2 ANQGSEA. Trimming pared 4 bases from V and 3 bases from J, leaving 18 bases between. This CDR3 is 16 amino acids long. As DNA, the CDR3 is TGCAGCGTTGGAGGTGTACTTGATACGGACACCGGGGAGCTGTTTTTT. Translating it yields CSVGGVLDTDTGELFF.

This clone was detected once. The chain recombines TRBV9 with TRBJ1-4; TRBD1 agrees at 9 bases. Germline V gene lookup returns CDR1 SGDLS and CDR2 YYNGEE. After removal of 3 bases from V and 0 bases from J, the junction contained 3 bases not matched to a gene. This CDR3 contains 16 residues. The CDR3 region is CASSGGQGATNEKLFF. The CDR3 nucleotides read TGTGCCAGCAGCGGGGGACAGGGAGCAACTAATGAAAAACTGTTTTTT.

This chain uses TRBV9 with TRBJ1-2, with TRBD1 identical over 7 bases. Trimming took 4 bases from V and 6 from J; bases not matched to a gene: 9. This CDR3 comprises 14 residues. CDR1 is SGDLS and CDR2 is YYNGEE in the germline V gene. CDR3 bases: TGTGCCAGCAGCTCTTCGACAGGGTCAAATGGCTACACCTTC. Its protein product is CASSSSTGSNGYTF.

The genes are TRBV6-5 and TRBJ2-7; D is possibly TRBD1 (6 bases). Trimming left V 6 bases short and J 1 base short, with 10 bases between. This CDR3 is built from 13 residues. Germline values: CDR1 MNHEY, CDR2 SVGAGI. CDR3 amino acids: CASSLQGSYEQYF. The CDR3 DNA follows: TGTGCCAGCAGCCTACAGGGTTCCTACGAGCAGTACTTC.

The genes are TRBV7-9 and TRBJ1-2; no firm D call. Germline CDR1 reads SEHNR; CDR2 reads FQNEAQ (reference sequence). V was shortened by 7 bases and J by 3 bases, with 12 bases between the two germline ends. The CDR3 totals 13 residues. The CDR3 DNA reads as TGTGCCAGCACCCCTCGGTCGGACTATGGCTACACCTTC. Translating gives CASTPRSDYGYTF. The complete variable domain, with remaining parts taken from reference TRBV7-9 and TRBJ1-2, reads DTGVSQNPRHKITKRGQNVTFRCDPISEHNRLYWYRQTLGQGPEFLTYFQNEAQLEKSRLLSDRFSAERPKGSFSTLEIQRTEQGDSAMYLCASTPRSDYGYTFGSGTRLTVV.

The rearrangement joins TRBV10-2 to TRBJ1-2, with 7 bases matching TRBD1. CDR3 length: 14 residues. Germline values: CDR1 WSHSY, CDR2 SAAADI. The ends lost 2 bases at V and 4 bases at J; junction bases unmatched: 4. For the CDR3, the DNA is TGCGCCAGCAGTGAGACAGGGGCCCCCTATGGCTACACCTTC. This encodes CASSETGAPYGYTF.

The J gene is TRBJ2-1, the V gene TRBV2, with TRBD1 as a possible D gene (6 bases). Germline V CDR1 and CDR2: SNHLY, FYNNEI. Trimming removed 7 bases from V and 4 bases from J, with 11 bases in between. This CDR3 is 13 amino acids long. Here the CDR3 reads CASIAGTYNEQFF. The CDR3 DNA is TGTGCCAGCATTGCCGGGACATACAATGAGCAGTTCTTC.

The chain employs TRBV18 and TRBJ2-1; the D gene is possibly TRBD1 (6 bases). In germline, CDR1 is KGHSH, CDR2 LQKENI. This CDR3 region has 15 residues. The V and J ends lost 3 bases and 4 bases respectively, with 13 bases between them. The CDR3 DNA follows: TGTGCCAGCTCACCGAACCCAGGGGTATACAATGAGCAGTTCTTC. It codes for CASSPNPGVYNEQFF.

The chain has TRBV30 and TRBJ2-3, with 13 bases fitting TRBD2. The germline CDR1 and CDR2 sequences are GTSNPN and SVGIG (reference sequence). The CDR3 length is 16 residues. The trim removed 3 bases at V and 4 bases at J, leaving 7 bases unmatched. The chain's CDR3 is CAWRTLAGGRADTQYF. The CDR3 DNA reads as TGTGCCTGGAGGACACTAGCGGGGGGGCGAGCAGATACGCAGTATTTT.

This chain joins TRBV7-8 and TRBJ1-1; D gene ambiguous. Trimming removed 4 bases from V and 2 bases from J, with 5 bases in between. This CDR3 comprises 12 residues. Germline V gives CDR1 SGHVS, CDR2 FQNEAQ. The CDR3 is CASSWRNTEAFF. Written as DNA, the CDR3 is TGTGCCAGCAGCTGGAGAAACACTGAAGCTTTCTTT.

This clone was seen only once. The chain links TRBV3-1 (or the pseudogene TRBV3-2) to TRBJ2-7; weak D call: TRBD2 (6 bases). The V end was cut by 1 base, the J end by 3 bases, with 13 bases between. The CDR3 has 15 residues. Germline CDR1 reads LGHDT; CDR2 reads YNNKEL (reference sequence). The DNA for the CDR3 is TGTGCCAGCAGCCAAGGGCGGGGTAGAGGCTACGAGCAGTACTTC. As protein: CASSQGRGRGYEQYF.